This TCR beta chain emerged from a study of radiation and T cells in renal cell carcinoma. Time point described: baseline pretreatment blood. As for treatment: 15 Gy SBRT to primary tumor, nephrectomy 4 weeks later. The tumor was a clear cell renal cell carcinoma. Findings and caveats of the study: From baseline, blood top tumor clonotypes peaked at 2 weeks post-radiation.

Concerning this clone itself: Its antigen is unknown.

With V trimmed by 3 bases and J by 4 bases, 2 bases remained unmatched. CDR1 and CDR2 (germline): SGDLS, YYNGEE. The CDR3 consists of 15 residues. Some clones are missing from TCRdb's copy, which holds only in-frame ones; the method was immunoSEQ multiplex PCR. The top ten clones hold 5% to 6.5% of a sample with tens of thousands of clones, 65% to 85% of them seen once. The chain has TRBV9 and TRBJ2-2; 11 nucleotides match TRBD2. This specimen was blood, taken from a patient whose treatment included radiotherapy and nephrectomy. This receptor was taken from a man in his fifties or sixties with renal cell carcinoma. The CDR3, as DNA: TGTGCCAGCAGCGCTCTAGCGGGAGGCACCGGGGAGCTGTTTTTT. Residues: CASSALAGGTGELFF.